Following are 5 T cell receptor beta chains from one sample sequenced in a study of T-cell reconstitution after alpha-beta-depleted transplantation in children. Preparation of the TCRbeta library involved a method that used unique molecular identifiers. TCRdb reprocessed the PCR reads via MiXCR and lists one record per CDR3 protein. The repertoire holds 25,000 to 30,000 distinct CDR3 sequences, with 5% to 7% as singletons. The material sequenced was PBMCs, mostly from graft donor cells, taken 180 days after TCRalphabeta/CD19-depleted stem cell transplant. The source is a male patient between 5 and 17 years old who had a stem cell transplant for acute myeloid leukemia, so the T cells may come from the graft donor.

This clonotype was counted at least ten times. The V call is TRBV18, the J call TRBJ2-5; 10 bases line up with TRBD2. The CDR3 contains 14 residues. Germline CDR1 is KGHSH and CDR2 is LQKENI. J lost 4 bases, V lost 2 bases, and 1 base had no gene match. The CDR3 sequence: CASSPASGGETQYF. The CDR3 region has the DNA TGTGCCAGCTCACCAGCTAGCGGGGGAGAGACCCAGTACTTC.

This clonotype was observed at least ten times. The chain uses TRBV6-1 and TRBJ1-2; 10 bases match TRBD1. The V gene end was trimmed by 4 bases and the J gene end by 9 bases; junction bases not matched to a gene: 5. CDR1 is MNHNS, CDR2 SASEGT, per germline. The CDR3 is made up of 13 amino acids. Written as DNA, the CDR3 is TGTGCCAGCAGTGGCCGACAGGGGGCACGCTACACCTTC. Translating gives CASSGRQGARYTF.

This clonotype was detected ten times or more. The chain has TRBV7-3 and TRBJ1-1; 7 bases map to TRBD1. The CDR3 spans 13 residues. Germline V gives CDR1 SGHTA, CDR2 FQGTGA. The ends lost 5 bases at V and 5 bases at J; junction bases unmatched: 5. CDR3 residues: CASSQGVGTEAFF. DNA for the CDR3: TGTGCCAGCAGCCAGGGGGTTGGAACTGAAGCTTTCTTT.

This clonotype was recorded at least ten times. V is TRBV23-1 and J is TRBJ2-5; no clear D. TRBV23-1 falls under the ORF class, with uncertain function. Trimming shortened V by 7 bases and J by 5 bases, and 23 bases separated the two germline ends. The CDR3 spans 16 residues. The CDR3 region is CASIAAGWVTVETQYF. CDR3 nucleotide sequence: TGCGCCAGCATCGCAGCCGGGTGGGTGACGGTGGAGACCCAGTACTTC.

This clonotype was recorded at least ten times. The chain couples TRBV10-3 to TRBJ2-1; D tentatively fits TRBD1 or TRBD2 (5 bases each). V was pared by 8 bases and J by 0 bases, with 20 bases between. This CDR3 is 17 amino acids long. Looked up from germline, CDR1 is ENHRY and CDR2 is SYGVKD. CDR3 DNA sequence: TGTGCCATCCTCCCTACTAGGGGTCCTAGCTCCTACAATGAGCAGTTCTTC. This translates into CAILPTRGPSSYNEQFF.